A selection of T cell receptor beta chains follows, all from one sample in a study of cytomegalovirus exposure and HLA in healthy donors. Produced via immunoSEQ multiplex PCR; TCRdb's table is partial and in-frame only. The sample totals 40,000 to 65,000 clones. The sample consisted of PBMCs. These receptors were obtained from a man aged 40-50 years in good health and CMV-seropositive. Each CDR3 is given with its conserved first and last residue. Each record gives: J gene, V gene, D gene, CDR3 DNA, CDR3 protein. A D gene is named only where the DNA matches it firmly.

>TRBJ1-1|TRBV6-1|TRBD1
TGTGCCAGCAGTGCCCCGGGACAGGGAGAGACTGAAGCTTTCTTT
CASSAPGQGETEAFF
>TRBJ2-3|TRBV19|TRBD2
TGTGCCAGTAACCCGATGAGCGGGGGAAGGGATACGCAGTATTTT
CASNPMSGGRDTQYF
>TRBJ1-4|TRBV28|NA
TGTGCCAGCCTTCCAAGGACAGCCGACAATGAAAAACTGTTTTTT
CASLPRTADNEKLFF
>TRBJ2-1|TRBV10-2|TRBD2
TGCGCCAGCAGTGAGTCCGAGACTAGCGGGTACAATGAGCAGTTCTTC
CASSESETSGYNEQFF
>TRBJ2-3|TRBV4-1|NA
TGCGCCAGCAGCCAAGAAGCCAGCACAGATACGCAGTATTTT
CASSQEASTDTQYF
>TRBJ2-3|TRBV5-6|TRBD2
TGTGCCAGCAGCTTGACTAGCGGGGGGGGGCCAGATACGCAGTATTTT
CASSLTSGGGPDTQYF
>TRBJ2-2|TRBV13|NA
TGTGCCAGCAGCCCTTACACCGGGGAGCTGTTTTTT
CASSPYTGELFF
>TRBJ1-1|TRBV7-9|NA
TGTGCCAGCAGCTCAGGACAGTACACTGAAGCTTTCTTT
CASSSGQYTEAFF
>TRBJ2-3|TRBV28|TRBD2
TGTGCCAGCAGTTTATGGGGGGAGGGCCGAACAGATACGCAGTATTTT
CASSLWGEGRTDTQYF
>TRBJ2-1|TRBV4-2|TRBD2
TGTGCCAGCAGCCAAGACGTCTCACGGGGGGTGAACAATGAGCAGTTCTTC
CASSQDVSRGVNNEQFF
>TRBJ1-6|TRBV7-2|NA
TGTGCCAGCAGTGAAATCAGTAACTCACCCCTCCACTTT
CASSEISNSPLHF
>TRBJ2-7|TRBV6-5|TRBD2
TGTGCCAGCAGTTACACTAGCGGGAGGGACGAGCAGTACTTC
CASSYTSGRDEQYF
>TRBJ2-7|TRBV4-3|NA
TGCGCCAGCAGCCAACAGCATACAGGCGCCTACGAGCAGTACTTC
CASSQQHTGAYEQYF
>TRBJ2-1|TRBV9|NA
TGTGCCAGCAGCGTAGCGGGCTCCTACAATGAGCAGTTCTTC
CASSVAGSYNEQFF
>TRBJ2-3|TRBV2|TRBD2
TGTGCCAGCAGGCTGTCCGGGGCGGGGGGTAAAGATACGCAGTATTTT
CASRLSGAGGKDTQYF
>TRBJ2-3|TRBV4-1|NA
TGCGCCAGCAGCCAAGATAAGGCGGGAACTAGCACAGATACGCAGTATTTT
CASSQDKAGTSTDTQYF
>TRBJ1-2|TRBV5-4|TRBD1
TGTGCCACGAACTTACAGGGGATCTATGGCTACACCTTC
CATNLQGIYGYTF
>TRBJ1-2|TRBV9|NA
TGTGCCAGCAGCGTAGGACTGGGGCCCGGTTGGGGCTACACCTTC
CASSVGLGPGWGYTF
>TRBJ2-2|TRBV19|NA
TGTGCCAGTAGTATTAGCCTTATCGGGGAGCTGTTTTTT
CASSISLIGELFF
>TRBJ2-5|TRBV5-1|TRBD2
TGCGCCAGCGGGGGGGAGACTGGGGAGACCCAGTACTTC
CASGGETGETQYF
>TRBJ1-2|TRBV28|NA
TGTGCCAGCAGTTTAGAACAGGGTAGGGGCTACACCTTC
CASSLEQGRGYTF
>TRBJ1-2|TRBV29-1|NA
TGCAGCGTTGAAGCGGGGGGCTATGGCTACACCTTC
CSVEAGGYGYTF
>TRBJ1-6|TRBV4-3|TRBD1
TGCGCCAGCAGCCAAGATCCTAAGGACAGGGCCATTGGTTCACCCCTCCACTTT
CASSQDPKDRAIGSPLHF